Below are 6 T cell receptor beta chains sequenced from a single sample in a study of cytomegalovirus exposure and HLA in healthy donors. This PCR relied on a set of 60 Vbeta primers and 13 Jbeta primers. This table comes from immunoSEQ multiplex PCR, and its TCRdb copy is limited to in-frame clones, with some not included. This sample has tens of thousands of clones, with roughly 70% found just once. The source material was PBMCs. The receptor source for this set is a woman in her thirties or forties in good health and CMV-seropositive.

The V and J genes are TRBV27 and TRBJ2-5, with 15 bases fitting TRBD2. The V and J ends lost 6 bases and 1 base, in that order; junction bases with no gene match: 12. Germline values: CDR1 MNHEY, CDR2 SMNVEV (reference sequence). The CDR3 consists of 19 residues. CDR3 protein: CASSPRLGGLAGGQETQYF. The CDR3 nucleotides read TGTGCCAGCAGCCCCCGATTAGGGGGACTAGCGGGGGGCCAAGAGACCCAGTACTTC.

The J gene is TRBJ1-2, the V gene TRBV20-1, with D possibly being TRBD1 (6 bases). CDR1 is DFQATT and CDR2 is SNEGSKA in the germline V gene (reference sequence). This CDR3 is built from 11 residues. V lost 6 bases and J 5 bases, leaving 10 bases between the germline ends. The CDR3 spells CSAARGYGYTF. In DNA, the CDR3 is TGCAGTGCCGCGAGGGGGTATGGCTACACCTTC.

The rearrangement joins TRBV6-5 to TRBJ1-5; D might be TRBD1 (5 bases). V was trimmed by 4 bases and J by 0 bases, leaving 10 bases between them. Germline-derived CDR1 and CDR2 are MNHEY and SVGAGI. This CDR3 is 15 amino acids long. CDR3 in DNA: TGTGCCAGCAGTTTCGACAGAAATAGCAATCAGCCCCAGCATTTT. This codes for CASSFDRNSNQPQHF.

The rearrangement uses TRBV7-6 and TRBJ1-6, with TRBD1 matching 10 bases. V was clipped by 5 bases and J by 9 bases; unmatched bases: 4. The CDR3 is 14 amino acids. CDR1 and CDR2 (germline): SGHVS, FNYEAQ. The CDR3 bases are TGTGCCAGCAGCCTTGGGACAGGGGCTTCACCCCTCCACTTT. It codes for CASSLGTGASPLHF.

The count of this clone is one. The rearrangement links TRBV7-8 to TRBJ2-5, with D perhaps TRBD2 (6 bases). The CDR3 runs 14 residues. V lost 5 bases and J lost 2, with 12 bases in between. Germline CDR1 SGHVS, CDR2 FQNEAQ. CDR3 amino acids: CASSTRDFQETQYF. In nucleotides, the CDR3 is TGTGCCAGCAGCACCAGGGACTTTCAAGAGACCCAGTACTTC.

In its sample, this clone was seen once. CDR3 bases: TGTGCCAGCAGCTTAGGACAGGGGGCAGAAGCTTTCTTT. Protein product: CASSLGQGAEAFF. The chain recombines TRBV13 with TRBJ1-1; 9 bases are shared with TRBD1. CDR3 length: 13 amino acids. V lost 0 bases, J lost 8 bases, and 1 base stayed unmatched. The germline V gene has CDR1 PRHDT and CDR2 FYEKMQ (reference sequence).